A selection of T cell receptor beta chains follows, all from one sample in a study of blood T cells in healthy people across ages. TCRdb redid the calling of the 5' RACE reads with MiXCR, one entry per CDR3 protein. The sample shows around 1,000,000 distinct CDR3 sequences, roughly 24% of them seen only once. This sample also appeared in a second study, on T cells of mothers and their children.

The material sequenced was blood. Every receptor here comes from a girl aged 2 to 10 in good health. CDR3s include the opening cysteine and the closing phenylalanine or tryptophan. Each record gives: J gene, clone size, V gene, D gene, CDR3 protein, CDR3 DNA. A D gene is named only where the DNA matches it firmly. Not all rows give a size; the values are once, few, many and, for expanded clones, a class.

TRBJ2-1 - TRBV12-3/TRBV12-4 TRBD2 CASSSLASSYNEQFF TGTGCCAGCAGTTCACTAGCGAGCTCCTACAATGAGCAGTTCTTC
TRBJ2-3 few TRBV20-1 TRBD2 CSARDRSRGLPDTQYF TGCAGTGCTAGAGATAGATCGCGGGGGTTGCCAGATACGCAGTATTTT
TRBJ2-7 few TRBV19 - CASSKGSPYEQYF TGTGCCAGTAGTAAGGGGTCGCCCTACGAGCAGTACTTC
TRBJ2-1 - TRBV27 - CASSLYSLRGHEQFF TGTGCCAGCAGTTTATATTCTTTGCGGGGGCATGAGCAGTTCTTC
TRBJ2-3 once TRBV29-1 - CSVDGRSDTQYF TGCAGCGTTGACGGTCGTTCAGATACGCAGTATTTT
TRBJ2-7 few TRBV20-1 - CSAPDKYEQYF TGCAGTGCTCCCGATAAGTACGAGCAGTACTTC
TRBJ2-2 - TRBV12-3/TRBV12-4 - CASGRGDRELFF TGTGCCAGCGGTAGGGGGGACCGGGAGCTGTTTTTT
TRBJ2-2 - TRBV24-1 - CATSDPTGHNTGELFF TGTGCCACCAGTGACCCAACAGGGCATAACACCGGGGAGCTGTTTTTT
TRBJ2-4 few TRBV3-1 - CASSQTCIPGQPAKNIQYF TGTGCCAGCAGTCAAACGTGTATACCGGGACAACCAGCCAAAAACATTCAGTACTTC
TRBJ1-3 - TRBV3-1 - CASSLGPGSGNTIYF TGTGCCAGCAGCCTCGGACCGGGCTCTGGAAACACCATATATTTT
TRBJ2-2 - TRBV24-1 - CATSGSMNTGELFF TGTGCCACCAGTGGATCCATGAACACCGGGGAGCTGTTTTTT
TRBJ2-1 - TRBV29-1 - CSEQTGTYNEQFF TGCAGCGAGCAAACAGGGACCTACAATGAGCAGTTCTTC
TRBJ2-1 - TRBV6-1 TRBD2 CASSTLLRAGGRTEEQFF TGTGCCAGCAGTACACTACTTAGAGCGGGGGGGCGAACGGAGGAGCAGTTCTTC
TRBJ1-5 few TRBV7-2 - CASSDTRTDYSNQPQHF TGTGCCAGCAGCGACACGAGGACAGACTATAGCAATCAGCCCCAGCATTTT
TRBJ2-3 few TRBV7-9 TRBD2 CASSLVGTIFTDTQYF TGTGCCAGCAGCTTGGTTGGGACTATATTCACAGATACGCAGTATTTT
TRBJ2-5 few TRBV24-1 TRBD2 CATSSGLAGERRETQYF TGTGCCACCAGCTCGGGACTAGCGGGAGAAAGGAGGGAGACCCAGTACTTC
TRBJ2-7 - TRBV28 TRBD2 CASSLAGLAEKSYEQYF TGTGCCAGCAGTTTAGCGGGACTAGCGGAGAAGTCCTACGAGCAGTACTTC
TRBJ2-5 few TRBV6-6 - CASSYSTGEETQYF TGTGCCAGCAGTTACTCGACGGGGGAAGAGACCCAGTACTTC
TRBJ2-7 - TRBV6-2/TRBV6-3 - CASTDPGQDYEQYF TGTGCCAGCACCGACCCGGGGCAAGACTACGAGCAGTACTTC
TRBJ1-4 few TRBV7-6 - CASSHGMTDEKLFF TGTGCCAGCAGCCATGGGATGACCGATGAAAAACTGTTTTTT